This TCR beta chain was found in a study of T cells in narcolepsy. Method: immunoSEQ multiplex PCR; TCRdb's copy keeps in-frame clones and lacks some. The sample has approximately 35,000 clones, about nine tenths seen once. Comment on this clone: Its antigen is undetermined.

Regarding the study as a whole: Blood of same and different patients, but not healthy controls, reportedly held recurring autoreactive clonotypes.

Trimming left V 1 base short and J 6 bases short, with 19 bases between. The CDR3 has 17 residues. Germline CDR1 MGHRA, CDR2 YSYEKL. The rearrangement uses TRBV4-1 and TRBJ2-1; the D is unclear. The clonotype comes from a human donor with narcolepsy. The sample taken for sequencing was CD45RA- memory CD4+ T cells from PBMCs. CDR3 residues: CASSQGSWLLASNEQFF. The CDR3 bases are TGCGCCAGCAGCCAAGGCTCCTGGCTCCTGGCGAGCAATGAGCAGTTCTTC.